What follows describes a single T cell receptor beta chain. Some clones are missing from TCRdb's copy, which holds only in-frame ones; the method was immunoSEQ multiplex PCR. The data contain over 100,000 clones, 80% of them seen just once; the ten biggest clones take up 17%. This sample was taken from a study of Ad26.COV2.S vaccination and SARS-CoV-2 variants. The V gene lost 4 bases and the J gene lost 6 bases, with 18 bases spanning the gap. This CDR3 contains 16 residues. The V gene's germline CDR1 is KGHDR and CDR2 SFDVKD. Source: peripheral blood, taken after recovery from COVID-19. The origin of this receptor is a human donor who had recovered from COVID-19. J is TRBJ1-5 and V is TRBV24-1; maybe TRBD1 (6 bases). CDR3 nucleotide sequence: TGTGCCACCAGTGAGCGCACAGGGAATGGGCGTCAGCCCCAGCATTTT. This translates into CATSERTGNGRQPQHF.